A single sample is the source of the 20 T cell receptor beta chains below, sequenced in a study of blood T cell repertoires in COVID-19. Measured with immunoSEQ multiplex PCR; TCRdb has only the in-frame clones, and not every one. Among approximately 60,000 clones listed, approximately 84% were seen once. The sequenced material came from peripheral blood. These receptors all come from an older man with active COVID-19.

The count of this clone is one. This chain connects TRBV6-5 to TRBJ2-1; 8 bases agree with TRBD2. V lost 4 bases and J lost 10; bases outside the gene matches: 6. Germline CDR1 and CDR2: MNHEY and SVGAGI. This CDR3 comprises 13 residues. The CDR3 DNA reads TGTGCCAGCAGTTTAACGTCGGGGGGGGAGCAGTTCTTC. As protein: CASSLTSGGEQFF.

CDR3 residues: CASTRRVGAYEQYF. DNA for the CDR3: TGTGCCAGCACCCGACGGGTTGGAGCGTACGAGCAGTACTTC. The chain uses TRBV6-5 and TRBJ2-7, with D unclear. The germline V gene encodes CDR1 MNHEY and CDR2 SVGAGI. The V end was cut by 7 bases, the J end by 4 bases, with 17 bases between. The CDR3 consists of 14 residues.

This clone has just one count. At one end the junction does not follow the germline gene, possibly because of a read error. The rearrangement links TRBV7-2 to TRBJ2-5; D might be TRBD2 (6 bases). The CDR3 totals 15 residues. Germline CDR1 reads SGHTA; CDR2 reads FQGNSA. CDR3 amino acids: CASNLVGASEETQYF. The CDR3 bases are TGTGCCAGCAACTTAGTAGGAGCTAGCGAGGAGACCCAGTACTTC.

This clone appeared a single time. V usage is TRBV24-1 and J usage is TRBJ2-1, with 12 bases identical to TRBD1. CDR1 KGHDR and CDR2 SFDVKD come from the germline V gene. J gave up 9 bases and V 8 bases, and 10 bases lay outside the gene matches. The CDR3 runs to 15 residues. The CDR3 loop reads CATTTPGTGGSEQFF. Here the CDR3 DNA reads TGTGCCACCACCACTCCCGGGACAGGGGGCAGTGAGCAGTTCTTC.

This clone has a handful of counts. CDR3 coding DNA: TGTGCCAGCAGCAATACATTCCCAGGGATTTCCGGCTACACCTTC. Its protein product is CASSNTFPGISGYTF. The V gene is TRBV28, the J gene TRBJ1-2, with D tentatively TRBD1 (5 bases). Trimming left V 6 bases short and J 8 bases short, with 22 bases between. The CDR3 totals 15 residues. The germline gives CDR1 MDHEN, CDR2 SYDVKM.

The chain uses TRBV3-1 (or the pseudogene TRBV3-2) and TRBJ2-2; weak D call: TRBD1 (5 bases). Germline V lookup: CDR1 LGHDT, CDR2 YNNKEL (reference sequence). This CDR3 contains 14 residues. V gave up 1 base and J gave up 5 bases, with 8 bases separating them. CDR3 in amino acids: CASSQGGGTGELFF. The CDR3 region has the DNA TGTGCCAGCAGCCAAGGGGGCGGTACCGGGGAGCTGTTTTTT.

The chain uses TRBV18 and TRBJ2-2; D is possibly TRBD2 (6 bases). The germline gives CDR1 KGHSH, CDR2 LQKENI. Trimming pared 0 bases from V and 8 bases from J, leaving 19 bases between. CDR3 length equals 17 residues. CDR3 DNA: TGTGCCAGCTCACCACCTACTAGCTCGGGAGTTTCTGGGGAGCTGTTTTTT. Its translation is CASSPPTSSGVSGELFF.

This sequence joins TRBV7-6 and TRBJ2-5; the D gene is possibly TRBD1 (5 bases). The germline gives CDR1 SGHVS, CDR2 FNYEAQ. With 1 base removed from V and 6 bases from J, the gap between germline ends came to 15 bases. The CDR3 spans 15 residues. CDR3 sequence: CASSLVGARFQTQYF. The CDR3 DNA reads TGTGCCAGCAGCTTAGTAGGGGCCAGGTTTCAGACCCAGTACTTC.

This chain connects TRBV11-3 to TRBJ2-3; TRBD2 aligns across 14 bases. Per the germline V gene, CDR1 is SGHNT and CDR2 is YENEEA. This CDR3 comprises 17 residues. The V and J ends lost 4 bases and 1 base, in that order; junction bases with no gene match: 4. The CDR3 nucleotides read TGTGCCAGCAGCTCGGGACTAGCGGGAGCGGGCACAGATACGCAGTATTTT. This encodes CASSSGLAGAGTDTQYF. Full variable domain (outside the CDR3, taken from reference TRBV11-3 and TRBJ2-3): EAGVVQSPRYKIIEKKQPVAFWCNPISGHNTLYWYLQNLGQGPELLIRYENEEAVDDSQLPKDRFSAERLKGVDSTLKIQPAELGDSAVYLCASSSGLAGAGTDTQYFGPGTRLTVL.

The chain carries TRBV3-1 (or the pseudogene TRBV3-2) and TRBJ2-1, with 14 bases matching TRBD2. The CDR3 totals 17 residues. V trimming: 4 bases; J trimming: 0 bases; junction bases outside the gene matches: 2. Germline CDR1 is LGHDT and CDR2 is YNNKEL (reference sequence). This CDR3 is CASSPGTSGGSYNEQFF. For the CDR3, the DNA is TGTGCCAGCAGCCCCGGGACTAGCGGGGGCTCCTACAATGAGCAGTTCTTC.

This chain links TRBV7-6 with TRBJ2-3; perhaps TRBD1 as D (6 bases). V was pared by 1 base and J by 4 bases, with 12 bases between. Germline V gene sequence: CDR1 SGHVS, CDR2 FNYEAQ. The CDR3 sequence is 15 residues long. CDR3 loop: CASSLGRPGADTQYF. The CDR3, as DNA: TGTGCCAGCAGCTTAGGGAGGCCAGGGGCAGATACGCAGTATTTT.

J is TRBJ1-2 and V is TRBV19; 8 bases are shared with TRBD1. Per germline, CDR1 LNHDA and CDR2 SQIVND (reference sequence). This CDR3 has 14 amino acids. Trimming at V came to 6 bases and at J to 6 bases, leaving 9 bases not matched to a gene. CDR3 coding DNA: TGTGCCAGTAGGGCCTCGGACAGGGATAATGGCTACACCTTC. Translating gives CASRASDRDNGYTF.

The chain combines TRBV7-3 with TRBJ2-2; 9 bases are a match to TRBD2. The CDR3 runs 16 residues. Germline loops: CDR1 SGHTA, CDR2 FQGTGA. J was trimmed by 3 bases and V by 2 bases; bases with no gene match: 4. The CDR3 DNA is TGTGCCAGCAGCTTAGCGGGAGGGCCGGACACCGGGGAGCTGTTTTTT. Protein sequence: CASSLAGGPDTGELFF.

CDR3 region: CASSHGSGSGMVDEQFF. For the CDR3, the DNA is TGTGCCAGCAGCCATGGTAGCGGGAGTGGGATGGTGGATGAGCAGTTCTTC. This chain connects TRBV3-1 (or the pseudogene TRBV3-2) to TRBJ2-1; TRBD2 matches at 9 bases. The germline gives CDR1 LGHDT, CDR2 YNNKEL (reference sequence). Germline trimming cut 3 bases from V and 8 bases from J; bases unmatched to any gene: 14. The CDR3 spans 17 residues.

The V and J genes are TRBV2 and TRBJ2-7; the match to TRBD2 covers 12 bases. Germline CDR1 and CDR2: SNHLY and FYNNEI. V gave up 5 bases and J gave up 6 bases; unmatched junction bases: 8. The CDR3 loop spans 15 amino acids. CDR3 sequence reads: CASSIRLAGEGEQYF. Here the CDR3 DNA reads TGTGCCAGCAGTATTCGACTAGCGGGAGAGGGCGAGCAGTACTTC.

The chain carries TRBV4-1 and TRBJ2-7; unclear D gene. V shed 4 bases and J shed 6 bases, with 13 bases lying between them. The CDR3 has 13 amino acids. The V gene's germline CDR1 is MGHRA and CDR2 YSYEKL. The CDR3 DNA reads as TGCGCCAGCAGCCGCGCCCCCTTTGGCGAGCAGTACTTC. Translation: CASSRAPFGEQYF.

This clone was observed a handful of times. This chain joins TRBV5-4 and TRBJ1-2; D is unresolved. CDR1 is SGHNT, CDR2 YYREEE, per germline (reference sequence). This CDR3 has 14 amino acids. The ends were cut back, 2 bases at V and 3 bases at J, with 11 bases in the middle. The CDR3 DNA follows: TGTGCCAGCAGCTTTCGGTCCCCCGACTATGGCTACACCTTC. Residues: CASSFRSPDYGYTF.

The chain's CDR3 is CASRRCSAQYF. In nucleotides, the CDR3 is TGTGCCAGCAGACGATGCAGTGCCCAGTACTTC. This rearrangement joins TRBV6-4 to TRBJ2-5; D ambiguous. Trimming cost V 6 bases and J 9 bases, with 11 bases left between them. This CDR3 spans 11 amino acids. Germline loops: CDR1 MRHNA, CDR2 SNTAGT.

The rearrangement uses TRBV27 and TRBJ2-1; the D is unclear. Trimming took off 10 bases at V and 5 bases at J, with 15 bases between the two ends. CDR1 is MNHEY and CDR2 is SMNVEV in the germline V gene (reference sequence). The CDR3 covers 13 residues. CDR3 sequence reads: CATTRPTNNEQFF. Here the CDR3 DNA reads TGTGCCACCACCAGGCCCACCAACAATGAGCAGTTCTTC.

V gene TRBV10-3 combines with J gene TRBJ2-1, with D perhaps matching TRBD2 (5 bases). Germline CDR1 and CDR2: ENHRY and SYGVKD. V dropped 6 bases and J dropped 0 bases, with 15 bases sitting between them. CDR3 size: 16 residues. The CDR3 DNA follows: TGTGCCATCAGCCAAGCGGCCCTTCTCTCCTACAATGAGCAGTTCTTC. Protein product: CAISQAALLSYNEQFF.